The 22 T cell receptor beta chains listed next were all sequenced from one sample in a study of blood T cell repertoires in COVID-19. The table came from immunoSEQ multiplex PCR; TCRdb's copy has only in-frame clones and leaves some out. The profile shows tens of thousands of clones, approximately 80% of them singletons. Specimen: peripheral blood. The receptors were gathered from a man in his 60s with active or convalescent COVID-19.

The rearrangement joins TRBV27 to TRBJ1-1, with D tentatively TRBD1 (6 bases). The germline gives CDR1 MNHEY, CDR2 SMNVEV (reference sequence). The length of the CDR3 is 13 residues. V dropped 5 bases and J dropped 1 base, with 8 bases sitting between them. This CDR3 reads CASSRTANTEAFF. The CDR3 DNA reads as TGTGCCAGCAGTCGGACAGCGAACACTGAAGCTTTCTTT.

The V call is TRBV30, the J call TRBJ1-1, with a weak D call TRBD1 (6 bases). This CDR3 is 14 amino acids long. V lost 5 bases and J 0 bases, leaving 13 bases between the germline ends. The germline V gene has CDR1 GTSNPN and CDR2 SVGIG (reference sequence). This chain's CDR3 is CAWFRQGLNTEAFF. The CDR3 DNA is TGTGCCTGGTTCAGGCAGGGGTTGAACACTGAAGCTTTCTTT.

The rearrangement uses TRBV27 and TRBJ2-5; 12 bases map to TRBD1. Trimming cost V 3 bases and J 1 base; bases outside gene matches: 9. The CDR3 is 18 residues long. The germline CDR1 and CDR2 sequences are MNHEY and SMNVEV (reference sequence). The CDR3 nucleotides read TGTGCCAGCAGTTTTCGGGACAGGGGGCGCGATGGCCAAGAGACCCAGTACTTC. This encodes CASSFRDRGRDGQETQYF.

This clone was detected many times. The chain carries TRBV29-1 and TRBJ2-2; TRBD2 agrees at 9 bases. Germline CDR1 and CDR2: SQVTM and ANQGSEA. Germline trimming cut 7 bases from V and 7 bases from J; bases unmatched to any gene: 10. The CDR3 contains 14 residues. The CDR3 reads CSAGLASSIGELFF. The CDR3 DNA sequence: TGCAGCGCAGGACTAGCGTCTTCCATCGGGGAGCTGTTTTTT.

V and J are TRBV7-2 and TRBJ2-3, with 13 bases identical to TRBD2. The junction had 4 bases not matched to a gene; V was cut back by 5 bases and J by 2 bases. Germline CDR1 is SGHTA and CDR2 is FQGNSA. This CDR3 is built from 16 residues. CDR3 sequence: CASSILAGGTTDTQYF. The CDR3 DNA follows: TGTGCCAGCAGCATACTAGCGGGGGGGACCACAGATACGCAGTATTTT.

This clone occurred once. The genes are TRBV18 and TRBJ2-3, with 7 nucleotides matching TRBD2. Trimming at V came to 0 bases and at J to 2 bases, leaving 8 bases not matched to a gene. Per germline, CDR1 KGHSH and CDR2 LQKENI. CDR3 length: 17 residues. The CDR3, as DNA: TGTGCCAGCTCACCACCGATGGCTAGCGGAATCACAGATACGCAGTATTTT. Protein: CASSPPMASGITDTQYF.

The V and J genes are TRBV7-9 and TRBJ2-7; 9 bases are shared with TRBD1. V was pared by 3 bases and J by 6 bases, with 6 bases of the junction left unmatched. Germline CDR1 reads SEHNR; CDR2 reads FQNEAQ (reference sequence). The CDR3 contains 14 residues. CDR3 bases: TGTGCCAGCAGCTTGGGGACAGGGTTCGGCGAGCAGTACTTC. This gives the protein CASSLGTGFGEQYF.

This clone was picked up one time. This chain links TRBV7-2 with TRBJ1-2; TRBD1 matches 7 bases. CDR1 is SGHTA and CDR2 is FQGNSA in the germline V gene. Unmatched junction bases numbered 10, after V lost 7 bases and J lost 2 bases. The CDR3 has 15 residues. The CDR3 nucleotides read TGTGCCAGCACCATGACAGGGTCGGGAAACTATGGCTACACCTTC. This codes for CASTMTGSGNYGYTF.

The chain employs TRBV7-3 and TRBJ2-2; perhaps TRBD1 as D (6 bases). V was cut by 5 bases and J by 0 bases, with 13 bases left in between. The V gene's germline CDR1 is SGHTA and CDR2 FQGTGA. The CDR3 spans 16 residues. The DNA for the CDR3 is TGTGCCAGCAGCCTACCCGGGACAACGAACACCGGGGAGCTGTTTTTT. It is translated as CASSLPGTTNTGELFF. The entire variable domain, with the rest obtained from reference TRBV7-3 and TRBJ2-2, is as follows: GAGVSQTPSNKVTEKGKYVELRCDPISGHTALYWYRQSLGQGPEFLIYFQGTGAADDSGLPNDRFFAVRPEGSVSTLKIQRTERGDSAVYLCASSLPGTTNTGELFFGEGSRLTVL.

On this clone: Other DNA sequences from this sample encode an identical CDR3 as well. V gene TRBV7-2 combines with J gene TRBJ1-2; perhaps TRBD1 as D (5 bases). CDR3 length: 14 residues. CDR1 and CDR2 (germline): SGHTA, FQGNSA. V lost 0 bases and J 3 bases, leaving 8 bases between the germline ends. The CDR3: CASSLAGADYGYTF. CDR3 coding DNA: TGTGCCAGCAGCTTAGCAGGGGCCGACTATGGCTACACCTTC.

V and J are TRBV7-8 and TRBJ1-1; 7 bases fit TRBD1. CDR3 length: 15 amino acids. CDR1 is SGHVS and CDR2 is FQNEAQ in the germline V gene. Losses at the gene ends were 4 bases for V and 2 bases for J; bases not matched to a gene: 7. CDR3 coding DNA: TGTGCCAGCAGCTCGCAGACAGGGTCTAACACTGAAGCTTTCTTT. This encodes CASSSQTGSNTEAFF.

The table lists this clone with many counts. The chain has TRBV27 and TRBJ2-7; 9 bases line up with TRBD1. Germline V gene sequence: CDR1 MNHEY, CDR2 SMNVEV (reference sequence). V lost 7 bases and J lost 2; bases outside the gene matches: 6. CDR3 size: 14 residues. Written as DNA, the CDR3 is TGTGCCAGCATCGGGACAGGGTCAACCTACGAGCAGTACTTC. Translation gives CASIGTGSTYEQYF.

This chain connects TRBV9 to TRBJ2-2; D possibly corresponds to TRBD2 (5 bases). The ends were cut back, 4 bases at V and 4 bases at J, with 8 bases in the middle. The V gene's germline CDR1 is SGDLS and CDR2 YYNGEE. The CDR3 runs 13 residues. The CDR3 spells CASSPRGTGELFF. The CDR3 bases are TGTGCCAGCAGCCCTCGGGGCACCGGGGAGCTGTTTTTT. Full variable domain (rest looked up from reference TRBV9 and TRBJ2-2): DSGVTQTPKHLITATGQRVTLRCSPRSGDLSVYWYQQSLDQGLQFLIQYYNGEERAKGNILERFSAQQFPDLHSELNLSSLELGDSALYFCASSPRGTGELFFGEGSRLTVL.

This clone has just one count. A read error may account for a junction end that differs from germline. The chain recombines TRBV7-7 with TRBJ2-1; maybe TRBD2 (7 bases). Germline V gene sequence: CDR1 SSHAT, CDR2 FNYEAQ (reference sequence). The CDR3 extends over 16 amino acids. DNA for the CDR3: TGTGCTAGCAGCTTACGGGGGGCGGTAGGGTACAATGAGCAGTTCTTC. Protein sequence: CASSLRGAVGYNEQFF.

This clone appeared once. The V and J genes are TRBV5-5 and TRBJ1-2; 9 bases line up with TRBD1. CDR1 is SGHKS and CDR2 is YYEKEE in the germline V gene (reference sequence). The V gene end was trimmed by 3 bases and the J gene end by 1 base; junction bases not matched to a gene: 4. This CDR3 has 15 amino acids. The CDR3 DNA follows: TGTGCCAGCAGCTGGGGACAGGGCCTTAACTATGGCTACACCTTC. This gives the protein CASSWGQGLNYGYTF.

V and J are TRBV7-2 and TRBJ1-2, with 7 bases that match TRBD1. CDR3 length equals 17 residues. The germline V gene has CDR1 SGHTA and CDR2 FQGNSA. V dropped 3 bases and J dropped 3; count of bases not matched to a gene: 13. This CDR3 is CASSLGQNRFPHYGYTF. DNA of the CDR3: TGTGCCAGCAGCTTGGGACAGAACAGATTCCCCCACTATGGCTACACCTTC.

This clone appeared a single time. The chain is built from TRBV5-6 and TRBJ1-1; 8 bases align to TRBD1. CDR1 is SGHDT and CDR2 is YYEEEE in the germline V gene. Trimming took 4 bases from V and 1 from J; bases not matched to a gene: 6. CDR3 length equals 15 residues. The CDR3 loop reads CASSPPGTGNTEAFF. Here the CDR3 DNA reads TGTGCCAGCAGCCCACCCGGGACAGGGAACACTGAAGCTTTCTTT.

The chain combines TRBV6-5 with TRBJ2-2; 8 bases map to TRBD2. This CDR3 is 14 amino acids long. Germline CDR1 MNHEY, CDR2 SVGAGI. J gave up 4 bases and V 7 bases, and 5 bases lay outside the gene matches. CDR3 in amino acids: CASKNGGATGELFF. CDR3 nucleotides: TGTGCCAGCAAGAACGGGGGGGCCACCGGGGAGCTGTTTTTT.

This clone was picked up a small number of times. The V and J genes are TRBV27 and TRBJ2-7; 7 bases agree with TRBD1. The CDR3 is 14 amino acids. Germline CDR1 and CDR2: MNHEY and SMNVEV (reference sequence). V was clipped by 5 bases and J by 0 bases; unmatched bases: 4. CDR3 bases: TGTGCCAGCAGTCCCGGGACAGCCTCCTACGAGCAGTACTTC. Protein sequence: CASSPGTASYEQYF.

This clone was counted at least ten times. The V gene is TRBV7-2, the J gene TRBJ2-3, with 8 bases lining up with TRBD1. Trimming took 2 bases from V and 4 from J; bases not matched to a gene: 5. Germline loops: CDR1 SGHTA, CDR2 FQGNSA. The CDR3 extends over 15 amino acids. CDR3 DNA sequence: TGTGCCAGCAGCTTACAGGGGGCGCGTGCAGATACGCAGTATTTT. Translated: CASSLQGARADTQYF.

This sequence joins TRBV12-3 or TRBV12-4 and TRBJ2-5; maybe TRBD1 (6 bases). The CDR3 length is 13 residues. V lost 4 bases to trimming and J lost 2 bases, with 8 bases between them. This CDR3 reads CASSSRGQETQYF. CDR3 bases: TGTGCCAGCAGTTCGAGGGGGCAAGAGACCCAGTACTTC.

The gene calls are TRBV7-2 and TRBJ1-6; TRBD1 is a possible D gene (5 bases). V gave up 3 bases and J gave up 7 bases, with 13 bases separating them. CDR1 is SGHTA and CDR2 is FQGNSA in the germline V gene. There are 15 residues in the CDR3. CDR3 in amino acids: CASSLGPVPNSPLHF. CDR3 DNA: TGTGCCAGCAGCTTGGGGCCAGTCCCAAATTCACCCCTCCACTTT.